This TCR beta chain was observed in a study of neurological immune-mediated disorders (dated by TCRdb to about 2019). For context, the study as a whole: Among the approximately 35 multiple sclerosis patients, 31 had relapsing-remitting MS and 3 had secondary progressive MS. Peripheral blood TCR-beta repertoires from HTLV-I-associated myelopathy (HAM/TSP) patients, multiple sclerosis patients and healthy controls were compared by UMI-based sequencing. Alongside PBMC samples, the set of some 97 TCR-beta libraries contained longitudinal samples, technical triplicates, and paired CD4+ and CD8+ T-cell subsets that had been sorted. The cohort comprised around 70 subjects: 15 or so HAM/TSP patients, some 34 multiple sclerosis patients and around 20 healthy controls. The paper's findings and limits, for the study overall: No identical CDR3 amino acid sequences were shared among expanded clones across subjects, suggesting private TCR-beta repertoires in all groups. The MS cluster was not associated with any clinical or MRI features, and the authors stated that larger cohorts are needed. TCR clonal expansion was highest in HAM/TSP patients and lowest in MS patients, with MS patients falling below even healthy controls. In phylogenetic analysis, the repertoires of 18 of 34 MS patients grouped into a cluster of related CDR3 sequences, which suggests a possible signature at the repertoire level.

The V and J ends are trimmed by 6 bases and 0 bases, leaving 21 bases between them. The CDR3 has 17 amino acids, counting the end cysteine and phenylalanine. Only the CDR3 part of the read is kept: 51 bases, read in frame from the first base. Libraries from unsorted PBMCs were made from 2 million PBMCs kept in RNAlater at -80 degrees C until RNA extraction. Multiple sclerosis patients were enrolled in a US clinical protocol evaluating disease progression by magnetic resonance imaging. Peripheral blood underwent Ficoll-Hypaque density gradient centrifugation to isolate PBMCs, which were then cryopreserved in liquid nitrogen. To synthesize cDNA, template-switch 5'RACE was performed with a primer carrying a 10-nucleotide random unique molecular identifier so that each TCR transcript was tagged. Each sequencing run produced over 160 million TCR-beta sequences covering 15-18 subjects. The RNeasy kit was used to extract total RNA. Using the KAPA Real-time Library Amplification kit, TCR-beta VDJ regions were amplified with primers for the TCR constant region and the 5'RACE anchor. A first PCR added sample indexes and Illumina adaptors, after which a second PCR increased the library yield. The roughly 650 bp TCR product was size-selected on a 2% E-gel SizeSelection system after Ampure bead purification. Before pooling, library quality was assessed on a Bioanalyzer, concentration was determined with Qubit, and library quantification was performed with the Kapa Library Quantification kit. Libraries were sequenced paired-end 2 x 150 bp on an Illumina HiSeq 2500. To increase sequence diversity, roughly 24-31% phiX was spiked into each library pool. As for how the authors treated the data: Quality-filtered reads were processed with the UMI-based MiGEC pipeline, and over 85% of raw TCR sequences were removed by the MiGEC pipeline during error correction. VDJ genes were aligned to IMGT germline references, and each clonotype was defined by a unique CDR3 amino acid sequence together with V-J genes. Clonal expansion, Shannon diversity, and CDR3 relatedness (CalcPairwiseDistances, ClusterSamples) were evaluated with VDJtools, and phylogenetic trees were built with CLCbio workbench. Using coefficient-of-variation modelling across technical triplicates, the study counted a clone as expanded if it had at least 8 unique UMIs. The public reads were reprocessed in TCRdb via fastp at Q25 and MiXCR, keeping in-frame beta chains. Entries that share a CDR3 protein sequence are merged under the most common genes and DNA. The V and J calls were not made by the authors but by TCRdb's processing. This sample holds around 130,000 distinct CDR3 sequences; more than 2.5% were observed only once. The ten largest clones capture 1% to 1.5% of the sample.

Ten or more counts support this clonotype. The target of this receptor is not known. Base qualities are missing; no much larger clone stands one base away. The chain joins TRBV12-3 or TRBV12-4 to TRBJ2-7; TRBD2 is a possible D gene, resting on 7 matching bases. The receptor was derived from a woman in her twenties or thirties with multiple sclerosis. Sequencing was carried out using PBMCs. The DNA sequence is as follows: TGTGCCAGCAGGCCCGCCGGGGGGCGGCAGTACTCCTACGAGCAGTACTTC. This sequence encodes CASRPAGGRQYSYEQYF.